The entry that follows covers one T cell receptor beta chain sequence. This entry is derived from a study of cytomegalovirus exposure and HLA in healthy donors. A multiplex PCR was run with 60 Vbeta primers and 13 Jbeta primers. Sequencing used immunoSEQ multiplex PCR; TCRdb keeps in-frame clones, though not all of them. The profile shows approximately 240,000 clones, 77% of them singletons. Germline V gene data show CDR1 as SNHLY and CDR2 as FYNNEI. The V gene lost 4 bases and the J gene lost 4 bases, with 5 bases spanning the gap. CDR3 length: 12 amino acids. Input material: PBMCs. This sequence originates from a woman in her sixties or seventies in good health and CMV-seropositive. The genes are TRBV2 and TRBJ1-5; D is uncertain. The DNA for the CDR3 is TGTGCCAGCAGTGTCCAGAATCAGCCCCAGCATTTT. It translates to CASSVQNQPQHF.